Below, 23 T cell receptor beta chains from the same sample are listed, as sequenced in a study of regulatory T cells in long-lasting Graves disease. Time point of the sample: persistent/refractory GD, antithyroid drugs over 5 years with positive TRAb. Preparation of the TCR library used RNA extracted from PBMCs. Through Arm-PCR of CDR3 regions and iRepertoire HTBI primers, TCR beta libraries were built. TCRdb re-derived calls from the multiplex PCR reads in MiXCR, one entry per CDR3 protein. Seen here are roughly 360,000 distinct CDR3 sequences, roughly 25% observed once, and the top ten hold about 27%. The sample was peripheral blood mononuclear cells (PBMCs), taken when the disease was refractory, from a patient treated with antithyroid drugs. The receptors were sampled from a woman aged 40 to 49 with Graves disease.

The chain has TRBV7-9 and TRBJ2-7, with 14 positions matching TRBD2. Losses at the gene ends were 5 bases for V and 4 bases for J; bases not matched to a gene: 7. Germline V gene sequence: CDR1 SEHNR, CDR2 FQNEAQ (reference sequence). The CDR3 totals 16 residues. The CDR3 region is CASSTGTSGSWYEQYF. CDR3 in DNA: TGTGCCAGCAGCACCGGGACTAGCGGGAGTTGGTACGAGCAGTACTTC.

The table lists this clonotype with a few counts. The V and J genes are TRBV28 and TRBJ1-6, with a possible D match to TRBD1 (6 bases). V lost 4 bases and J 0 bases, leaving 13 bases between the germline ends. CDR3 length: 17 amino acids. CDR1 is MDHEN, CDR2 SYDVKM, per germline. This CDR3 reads CASSSTKGGSYNSPLHF. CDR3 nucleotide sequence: TGTGCCAGCAGTTCGACGAAGGGGGGCTCCTATAATTCACCCCTCCACTTT. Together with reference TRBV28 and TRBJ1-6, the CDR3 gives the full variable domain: DVKVTQSSRYLVKRTGEKVFLECVQDMDHENMFWYRQDPGLGLRLIYFSYDVKMKEKGDIPEGYSVSREKKERFSLILESASTNQTSMYLCASSSTKGGSYNSPLHFGNGTRLTVT.

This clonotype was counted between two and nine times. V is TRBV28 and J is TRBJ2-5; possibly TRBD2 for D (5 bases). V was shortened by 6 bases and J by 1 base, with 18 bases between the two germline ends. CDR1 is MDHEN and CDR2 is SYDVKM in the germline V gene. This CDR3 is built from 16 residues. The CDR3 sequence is CASSVDSVGSQETQYF. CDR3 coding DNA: TGTGCCAGCAGCGTAGATTCGGTGGGGAGCCAAGAGACCCAGTACTTC.

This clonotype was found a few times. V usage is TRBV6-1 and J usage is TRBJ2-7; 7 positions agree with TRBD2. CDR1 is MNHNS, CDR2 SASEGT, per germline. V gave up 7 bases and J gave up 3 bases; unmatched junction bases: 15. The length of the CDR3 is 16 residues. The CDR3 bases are TGTGCCAGCACCCACGACGGGGGGATGGTGGGCTACGAGCAGTACTTC. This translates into CASTHDGGMVGYEQYF.

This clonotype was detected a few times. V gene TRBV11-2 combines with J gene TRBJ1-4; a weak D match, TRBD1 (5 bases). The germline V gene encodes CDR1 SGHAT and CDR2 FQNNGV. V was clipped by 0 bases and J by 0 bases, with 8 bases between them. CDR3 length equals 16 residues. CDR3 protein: CASSLDGGTTNEKLFF. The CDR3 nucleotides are TGTGCCAGCAGCTTAGACGGGGGTACAACTAATGAAAAACTGTTTTTT.

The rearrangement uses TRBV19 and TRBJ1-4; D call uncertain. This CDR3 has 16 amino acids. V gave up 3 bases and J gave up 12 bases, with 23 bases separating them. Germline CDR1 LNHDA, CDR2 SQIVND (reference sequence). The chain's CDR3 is CASSIGPKPEMKELFF. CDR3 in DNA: TGTGCCAGTAGTATCGGACCTAAACCCGAAATGAAAGAACTGTTTTTT.

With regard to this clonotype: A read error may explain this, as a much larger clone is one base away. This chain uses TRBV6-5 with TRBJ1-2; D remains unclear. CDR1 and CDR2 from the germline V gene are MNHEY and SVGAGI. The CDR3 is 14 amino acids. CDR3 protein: CASSYLDGNYGDTF. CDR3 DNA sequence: TGTGCCAGCAGTTACTTGGACGGTAACTATGGCGACACCTTC.

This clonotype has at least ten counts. CDR3 loop: CASSLGDSFNSNQPQHF. CDR3 coding DNA: TGTGCCAGCAGTTTAGGGGACAGTTTTAATAGCAATCAGCCCCAGCATTTT. The genes are TRBV12-3 or TRBV12-4 and TRBJ1-5; 7 bases are shared with TRBD1. This CDR3 is built from 17 residues. After removal of 1 base from V and 0 bases from J, the junction contained 6 bases not matched to a gene.

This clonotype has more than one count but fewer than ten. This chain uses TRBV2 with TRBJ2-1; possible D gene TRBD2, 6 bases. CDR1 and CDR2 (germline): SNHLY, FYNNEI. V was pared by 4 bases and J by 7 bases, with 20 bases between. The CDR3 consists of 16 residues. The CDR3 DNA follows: TGTGCCAGCAGTGGACTCACCGGGACTGTAGGGAATGAGCAGTTCTTC. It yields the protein CASSGLTGTVGNEQFF.

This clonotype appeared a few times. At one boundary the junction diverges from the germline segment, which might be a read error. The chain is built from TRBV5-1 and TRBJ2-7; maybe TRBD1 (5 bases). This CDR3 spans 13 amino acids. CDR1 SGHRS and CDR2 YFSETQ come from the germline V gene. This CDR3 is CASSLPDNYEQYF. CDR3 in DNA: TGTGCCAGCAGCTTGCCGGACAACTACGAGCAGTACTTC.

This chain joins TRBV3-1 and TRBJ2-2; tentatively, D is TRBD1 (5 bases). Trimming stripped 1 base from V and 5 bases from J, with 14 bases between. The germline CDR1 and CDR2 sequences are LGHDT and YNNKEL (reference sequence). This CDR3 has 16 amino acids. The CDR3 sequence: CASSQGQGRPTGELFF. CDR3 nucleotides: TGTGCCAGCAGCCAAGGTCAGGGAAGGCCAACCGGGGAGCTGTTTTTT. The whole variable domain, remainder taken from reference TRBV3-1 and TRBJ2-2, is DTAVSQTPKYLVTQMGNDKSIKCEQNLGHDTMYWYKQDSKKFLKIMFSYNNKELIINETVPNRFSPKSPDKAHLNLHINSLELGDSAVYFCASSQGQGRPTGELFFGEGSRLTVL.

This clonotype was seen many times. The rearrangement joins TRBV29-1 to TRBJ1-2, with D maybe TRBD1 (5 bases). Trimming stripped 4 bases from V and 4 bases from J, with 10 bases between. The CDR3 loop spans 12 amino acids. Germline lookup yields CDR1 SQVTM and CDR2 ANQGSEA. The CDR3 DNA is TGCAGCGTTGGGCGGGACCTCTATGGCTACACCTTC. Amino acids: CSVGRDLYGYTF. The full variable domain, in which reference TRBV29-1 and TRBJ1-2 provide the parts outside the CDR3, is SAVISQKPSRDICQRGTSLTIQCQVDSQVTMMFWYRQQPGQSLTLIATANQGSEATYESGFVIDKFPISRPNLTFSTLTVSNMSPEDSSIYLCSVGRDLYGYTFGSGTRLTVV.

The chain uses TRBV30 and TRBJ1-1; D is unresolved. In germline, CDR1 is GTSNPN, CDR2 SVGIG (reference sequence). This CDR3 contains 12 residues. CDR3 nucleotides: TGTGCAGGCGGGCAGATGAACACTGAAGCTTTCTTT. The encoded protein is CAGGQMNTEAFF.

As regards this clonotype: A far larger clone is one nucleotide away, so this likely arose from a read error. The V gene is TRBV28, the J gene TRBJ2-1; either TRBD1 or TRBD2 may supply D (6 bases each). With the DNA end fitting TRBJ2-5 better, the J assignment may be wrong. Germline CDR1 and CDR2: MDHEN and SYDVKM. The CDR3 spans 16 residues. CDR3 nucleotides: TGTGCCAGCAGTCCTCCCCTAGGAGGGGGCCAAGAGACCCAGTACTTC. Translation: CASSPPLGGGQETQYF.

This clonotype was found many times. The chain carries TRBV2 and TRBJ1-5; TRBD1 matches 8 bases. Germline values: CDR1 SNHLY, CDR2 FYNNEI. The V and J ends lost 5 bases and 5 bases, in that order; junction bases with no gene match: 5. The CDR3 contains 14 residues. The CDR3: CASSLGTGHQPQHF. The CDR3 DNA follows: TGTGCCAGCAGTTTAGGGACAGGTCATCAGCCCCAGCATTTT.

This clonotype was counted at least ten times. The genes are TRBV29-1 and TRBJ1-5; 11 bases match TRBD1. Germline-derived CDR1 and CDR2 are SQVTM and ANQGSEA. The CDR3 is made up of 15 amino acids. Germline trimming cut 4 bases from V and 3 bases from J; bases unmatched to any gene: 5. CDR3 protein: CSVVWTGGNNQPQHF. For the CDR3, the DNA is TGCAGCGTTGTGTGGACAGGGGGCAACAATCAGCCCCAGCATTTT.

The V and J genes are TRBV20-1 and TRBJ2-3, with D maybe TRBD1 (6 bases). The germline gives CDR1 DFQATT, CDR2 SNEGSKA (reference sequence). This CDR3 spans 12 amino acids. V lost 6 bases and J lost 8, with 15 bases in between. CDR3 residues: CSARNTGITQYF. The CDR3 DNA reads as TGCAGTGCGAGAAATACAGGGATTACGCAGTATTTT.

CDR3 residues: CSARDRTAGTEAFF. In DNA form, the CDR3 reads TGCAGTGCTAGAGATAGGACGGCGGGCACTGAAGCTTTCTTT. V is TRBV20-1 and J is TRBJ1-1; D ambiguous. The CDR3 runs to 14 residues. Germline V lookup: CDR1 DFQATT, CDR2 SNEGSKA (reference sequence). V shed 0 bases and J shed 4 bases, with 12 bases lying between them.

CDR3 amino acids: CASSLTPDRGYEQYF. CDR3 coding DNA: TGCGCCAGCAGCCTAACACCGGACAGGGGGTACGAGCAGTACTTC. This chain joins TRBV4-1 and TRBJ2-7; 10 bases match TRBD1. This CDR3 comprises 15 residues. Germline V gene lookup returns CDR1 MGHRA and CDR2 YSYEKL. Germline trimming cut 4 bases from V and 4 bases from J; bases unmatched to any gene: 7.

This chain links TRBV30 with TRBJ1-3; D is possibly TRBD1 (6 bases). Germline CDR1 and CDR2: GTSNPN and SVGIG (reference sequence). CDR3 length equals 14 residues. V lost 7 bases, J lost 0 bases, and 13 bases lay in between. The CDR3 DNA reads TGTGCCTCCGCGGGACACAACTCTGGAAACACCATATATTTT. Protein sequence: CASAGHNSGNTIYF. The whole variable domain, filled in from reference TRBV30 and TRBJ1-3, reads SQTIHQWPATLVQPVGSPLSLECTVEGTSNPNLYWYRQAAGRGLQLLFYSVGIGQISSEVPQNLSASRPQDRQFILSSKKLLLSDSGFYLCASAGHNSGNTIYFGEGSWLTVV.

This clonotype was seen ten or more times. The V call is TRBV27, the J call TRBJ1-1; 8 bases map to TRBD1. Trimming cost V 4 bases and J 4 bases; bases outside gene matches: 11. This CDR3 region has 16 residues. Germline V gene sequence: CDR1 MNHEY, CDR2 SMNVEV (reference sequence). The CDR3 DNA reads TGTGCCAGCAGTTCTGTTCAGGGGGCAGGCGGCACTGAAGCTTTCTTT. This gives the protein CASSSVQGAGGTEAFF.

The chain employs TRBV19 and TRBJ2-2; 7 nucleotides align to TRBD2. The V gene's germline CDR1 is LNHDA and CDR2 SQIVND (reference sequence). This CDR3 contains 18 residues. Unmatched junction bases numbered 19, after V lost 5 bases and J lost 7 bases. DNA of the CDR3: TGTGCCAGTAGTGCAAATCCCTTATTGGGAGGGCCGATCGGGGAGCTGTTTTTT. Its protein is CASSANPLLGGPIGELFF.

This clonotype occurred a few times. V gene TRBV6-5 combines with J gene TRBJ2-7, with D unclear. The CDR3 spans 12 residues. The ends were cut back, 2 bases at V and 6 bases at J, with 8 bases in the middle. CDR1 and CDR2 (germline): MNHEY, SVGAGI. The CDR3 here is CASSYGDSEQYF. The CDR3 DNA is TGTGCCAGCAGTTACGGGGATTCCGAGCAGTACTTC.